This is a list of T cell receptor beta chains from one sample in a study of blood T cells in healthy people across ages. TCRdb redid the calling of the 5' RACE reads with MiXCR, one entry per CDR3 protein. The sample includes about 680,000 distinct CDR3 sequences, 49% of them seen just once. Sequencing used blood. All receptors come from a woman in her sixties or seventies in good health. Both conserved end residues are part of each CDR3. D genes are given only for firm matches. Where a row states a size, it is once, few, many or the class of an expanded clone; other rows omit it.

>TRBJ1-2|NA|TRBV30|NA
TGTGCCTGTCACAACAGGGAGGAAATCTATGGCTACACCTTC
CACHNREEIYGYTF
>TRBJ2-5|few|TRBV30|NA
TGTGCCTGGGCAGCGGACAGAGCGCGGGAGCAGTACTTC
CAWAADRAREQYF
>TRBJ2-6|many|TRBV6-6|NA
TGTGCCAGCAGACTCCAGATCTCTGGGGCCAACGTCCTGACTTTC
CASRLQISGANVLTF
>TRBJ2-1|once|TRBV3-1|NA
TGTGCCAGCAGCCCACTTTACGACTCTCAAGAGCAGTTCTTC
CASSPLYDSQEQFF
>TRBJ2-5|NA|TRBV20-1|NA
TGCAGTGCTAGAGATGACGGGGCAGGGGGGACCCAAGAGACCCAGCACTTC
CSARDDGAGGTQETQHF
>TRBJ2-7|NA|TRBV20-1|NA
TGCAGTGCTAAAAACGACAGGAGCTCCTACGAGCAGTACTTC
CSAKNDRSSYEQYF
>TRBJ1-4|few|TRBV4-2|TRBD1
TGTGCCAGCAGCCCACTCTACAGGGGGAATGAAAAACTGTTTTTT
CASSPLYRGNEKLFF
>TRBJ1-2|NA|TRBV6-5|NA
TGTGCCAGCAGTTACTCTTTCGTGACCGCGGGAGGCTACACCTTC
CASSYSFVTAGGYTF
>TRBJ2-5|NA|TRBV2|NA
TGTGCCAGCAGCGCCCCGGGGCGTGGAGAGACCCAGTACTTC
CASSAPGRGETQYF
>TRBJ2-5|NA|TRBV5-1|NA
TGCGCCAGCAGCTCTAAAGGGGAGACCCAGTACTTC
CASSSKGETQYF
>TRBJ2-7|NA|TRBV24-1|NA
TGTGCCACCAGTGATTTCAGGGGCCGACAGTACTTC
CATSDFRGRQYF
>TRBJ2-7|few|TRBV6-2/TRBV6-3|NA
TGTGCCAGCATCCGGGGCTCGTACTACGAGCAGTACTTC
CASIRGSYYEQYF
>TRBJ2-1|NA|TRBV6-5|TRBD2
TGTGCCAGCAGTTTACCAAGGACTAGCGGGAGGATCAATGAGCAGTTCTTC
CASSLPRTSGRINEQFF
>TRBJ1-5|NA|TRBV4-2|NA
TGTGCCAGCAGCCAAGTGGGGGGGATATTGCAGCCCCAGCATTTT
CASSQVGGILQPQHF
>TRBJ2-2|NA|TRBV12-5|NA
TGTGCTAGTGGGGACGCGCGATTAGATTACACCGGGGAGCTGTTTTTT
CASGDARLDYTGELFF
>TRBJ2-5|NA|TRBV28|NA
TGTGCCAGCAGTCGCGTCGGGAAGGGAGAAGAGACCCAGTACTTC
CASSRVGKGEETQYF
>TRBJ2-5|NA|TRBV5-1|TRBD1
TGCGCCAGCAGCTCTGGTACTCGACAGGGATCGGAGACCCAGTACTTC
CASSSGTRQGSETQYF
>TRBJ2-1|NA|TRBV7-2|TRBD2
TGTGCCAGCAGAAGGACTAGCGGGAGTAGAATTGAGCAGTTCTTC
CASRRTSGSRIEQFF
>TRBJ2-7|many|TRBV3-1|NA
TGTGCCAGCAGCCAATCCTACGAGCAGTACTTC
CASSQSYEQYF
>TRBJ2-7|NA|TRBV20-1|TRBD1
TGCAGTGCTAGATCCCGATCCCGGACAGGGAGAATCTACGAGCAGTACTTC
CSARSRSRTGRIYEQYF
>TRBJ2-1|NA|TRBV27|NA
TGTGCCAGCAGTCAGCCTGGACGGAATGAGCAGTTCTTC
CASSQPGRNEQFF
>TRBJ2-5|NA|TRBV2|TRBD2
TGTGCCAGCAGTCAGACTAGCGGGAGAGTTTTAGAGACCCAGTACTTC
CASSQTSGRVLETQYF
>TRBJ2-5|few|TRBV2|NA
TGTGCCAGCAGTGTTTCCTCCACAGAATCGGAGACCCAGTACTTC
CASSVSSTESETQYF
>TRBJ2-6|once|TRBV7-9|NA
TGTGCCAGCAGCTTAGAGGGTCTATTCAACGTCCTGACTTTC
CASSLEGLFNVLTF
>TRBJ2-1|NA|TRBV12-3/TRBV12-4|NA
TGTGCCAGCACCTCTAGGCGGGTAAGAGAGCAGTTCTTC
CASTSRRVREQFF
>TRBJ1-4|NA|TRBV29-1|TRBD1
TGCAGCGTACTGGGACAGTCGAATGAAAAACTGTTTTTT
CSVLGQSNEKLFF
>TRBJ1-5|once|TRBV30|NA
TGTGCCTGGAGTAAGGTGGATAGGCGGCCCCAGCATTTT
CAWSKVDRRPQHF
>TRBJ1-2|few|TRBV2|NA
TGTGCCAGCAGTGATGGTGGCAGCTCCTCTAACTATGGCTACACCTTC
CASSDGGSSSNYGYTF
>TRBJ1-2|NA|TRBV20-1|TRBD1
TGCAGTGCTAGGATAACAGGGGTTTATGGCTACACCTTC
CSARITGVYGYTF
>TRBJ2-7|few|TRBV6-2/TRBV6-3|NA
TGTGCCAGCAGTCCGGATCCTGAGGTTGTCGAGCAGTACTTC
CASSPDPEVVEQYF
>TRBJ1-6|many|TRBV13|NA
TGTGCCAGCGGTCGAAGGGTTAGGGCTAAGGGGTCCAATTCACCCCTCCACTTT
CASGRRVRAKGSNSPLHF
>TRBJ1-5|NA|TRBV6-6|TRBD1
TGTGCCAGCATTGGACAGGGAAGGAGCAATCAGCCCCAGCATTTT
CASIGQGRSNQPQHF
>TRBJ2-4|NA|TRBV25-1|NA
TGTGCCAGCAGTGAGGTTAGGGGCCCCAAAAACATTCAGTACTTC
CASSEVRGPKNIQYF
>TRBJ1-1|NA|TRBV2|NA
TGTGCCAGCAGTGAAGCCGGCACCCACACTGAAGCTTTCTTT
CASSEAGTHTEAFF
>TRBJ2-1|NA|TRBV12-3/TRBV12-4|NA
TGTGCCAGCAGTTTTCAAGGGGGTTCCTACGAGCAGTTCTTC
CASSFQGGSYEQFF
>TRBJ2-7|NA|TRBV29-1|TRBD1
TGCAGCGCTGTCCCACAACAGGGGACCGAGCAGTACTTC
CSAVPQQGTEQYF
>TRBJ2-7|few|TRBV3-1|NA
TGTGCCAGCAGCCTGCTGGGAAGCACCTACGAGCAGTACTTC
CASSLLGSTYEQYF
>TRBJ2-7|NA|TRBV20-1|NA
TGCAGTGCTAAGGAAGGTGCGGGAAGGGTTTACGAGCAGTACTTC
CSAKEGAGRVYEQYF
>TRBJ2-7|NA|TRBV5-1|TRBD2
TGCGCCAGCAGCTCCCCTCTCCGATGGGCGGGAGGAACCTACGAGCAGTACTTC
CASSSPLRWAGGTYEQYF
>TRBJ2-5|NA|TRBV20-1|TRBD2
TGCAGTGCGAGCCTAGCGGGAGAGCAGTACTTC
CSASLAGEQYF
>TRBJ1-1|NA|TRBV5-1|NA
TGCGCCAGCAATCAGGAGGTGGGCACTGAAGCTTTCTTT
CASNQEVGTEAFF
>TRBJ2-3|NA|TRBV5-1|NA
TGCGCCAGCAGCTTGTATAGCGACACCACAGATACGCAGTATTTT
CASSLYSDTTDTQYF
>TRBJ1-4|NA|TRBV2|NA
TGTGCCAGCATCATGTCAGGCAGTGCAACTAATGAAAAACTGTTTTTT
CASIMSGSATNEKLFF
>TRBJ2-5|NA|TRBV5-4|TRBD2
TGTGCCAGCAGCTTTGGTAGCGGGAGGGGAAGAGAGACCCAGTACTTC
CASSFGSGRGRETQYF
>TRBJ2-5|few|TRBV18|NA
TGTGCCAGCTCACCACCTGAGCGGGTGGAGACCCAGTACTTC
CASSPPERVETQYF
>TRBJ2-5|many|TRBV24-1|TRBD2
TGTGCCACCAGTGATCCTAGCGGGAGTGGAGAGACCCAGTACTTC
CATSDPSGSGETQYF
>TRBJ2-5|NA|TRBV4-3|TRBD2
TGCGCCAGCAGCCAAGACCGGGGGAGGGCGGAGACCCAGTACTTC
CASSQDRGRAETQYF
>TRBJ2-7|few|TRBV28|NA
TGTGCCAGCACGAGAAGGAGCACCTACGAGCAGTACTTC
CASTRRSTYEQYF
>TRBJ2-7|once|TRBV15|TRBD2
TGTGCCACCAGCAGAGGCGGCGGGAGAGCCGCCTACAATGAGCAGTACTTC
CATSRGGGRAAYNEQYF